This T cell receptor (beta chain) was recorded in a study of control samples from healthy donors and cancer patients. Clones were read by immunoSEQ multiplex PCR, and TCRdb kept only the in-frame ones, dropping some. The table shows more than 100,000 clones, with approximately 90% occurring only once. The sequencing sample was made of blood. This clonotype originated in a young man in good health.

The CDR3 DNA reads TGTGCCAGCAGACCGGGTTCGGGCACTGAAGCTTTCTTT. This gives the protein CASRPGSGTEAFF. The rearrangement links TRBV12-3 or TRBV12-4 to TRBJ1-1; D gene uncertain. Trimming stripped 6 bases from V and 4 bases from J, with 12 bases between. The CDR3 spans 13 residues.